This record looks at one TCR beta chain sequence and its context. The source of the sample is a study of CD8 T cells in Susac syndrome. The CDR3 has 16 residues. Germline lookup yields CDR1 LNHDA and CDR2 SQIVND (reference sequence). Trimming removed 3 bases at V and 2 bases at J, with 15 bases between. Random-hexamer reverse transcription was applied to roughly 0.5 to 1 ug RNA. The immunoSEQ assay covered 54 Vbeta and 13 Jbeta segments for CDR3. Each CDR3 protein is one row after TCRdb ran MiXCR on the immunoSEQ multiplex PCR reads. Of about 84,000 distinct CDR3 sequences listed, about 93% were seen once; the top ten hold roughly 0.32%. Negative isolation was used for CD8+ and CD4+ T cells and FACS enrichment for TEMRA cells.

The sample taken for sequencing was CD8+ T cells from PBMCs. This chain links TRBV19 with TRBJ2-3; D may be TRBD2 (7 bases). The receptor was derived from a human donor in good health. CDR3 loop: CASSMAGAYSTDTQYF. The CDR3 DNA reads TGTGCCAGTAGTATGGCGGGGGCTTACTCCACAGATACGCAGTATTTT.